The source of this T cell receptor (beta chain) is a study of T cells in Graves' hyperthyroidism and ophthalmopathy. Among the patients, aged 18 to 65, hyperthyroidism was newly diagnosed and had lasted under 2 months. Uncontrolled infection, other autoimmune disease, pregnancy or lactation barred patients from enrollment. Many counts were recorded for this clonotype. What it binds is not known. Notes on the study in general: From stable hyperthyroidism, ophthalmopathy was separated by a 13 V-J model. The model forecast ophthalmopathy, anticipating it by a median about 6.5 months before onset.

Amplified TCR beta CDR3 regions came from RNA transcripts. An initial round of RT-PCR targeting the TCR CDR3 relied on the HTBI primer set. In TCRdb, the multiplex PCR reads were re-called with MiXCR into one record per CDR3 protein. The sample has hundreds of thousands of distinct CDR3 sequences, about a fifth seen once. Deletions cut 5 bases from V and 3 bases from J, with 20 bases between. This CDR3 region has 16 residues. The germline V gene encodes CDR1 ENHRY and CDR2 SYGVKD. The sequencing sample was made of blood. The J gene is TRBJ2-7, the V gene TRBV10-3; D is unresolved. The receptor was isolated from a woman under 30 with Graves' hyperthyroidism. The CDR3, as DNA: TGTGCCATCAGTCCCACCTCTTCGCGGAACTACTACGAGCAGTACTTC. It encodes CAISPTSSRNYYEQYF.